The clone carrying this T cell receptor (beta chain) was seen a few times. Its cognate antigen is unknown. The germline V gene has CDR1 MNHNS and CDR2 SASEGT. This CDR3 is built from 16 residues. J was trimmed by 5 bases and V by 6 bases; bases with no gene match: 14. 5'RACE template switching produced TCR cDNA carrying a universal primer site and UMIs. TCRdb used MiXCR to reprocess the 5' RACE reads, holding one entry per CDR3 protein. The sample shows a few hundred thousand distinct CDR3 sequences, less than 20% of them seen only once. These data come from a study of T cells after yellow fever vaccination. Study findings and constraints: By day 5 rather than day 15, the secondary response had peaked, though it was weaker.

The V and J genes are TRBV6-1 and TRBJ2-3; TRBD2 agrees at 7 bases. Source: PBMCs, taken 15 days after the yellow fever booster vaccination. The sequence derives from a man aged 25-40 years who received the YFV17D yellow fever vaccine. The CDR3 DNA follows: TGTGCCAGCAGCGCTCTGGGACTACGAGTCGTAGATACGCAGTATTTT. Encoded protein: CASSALGLRVVDTQYF.